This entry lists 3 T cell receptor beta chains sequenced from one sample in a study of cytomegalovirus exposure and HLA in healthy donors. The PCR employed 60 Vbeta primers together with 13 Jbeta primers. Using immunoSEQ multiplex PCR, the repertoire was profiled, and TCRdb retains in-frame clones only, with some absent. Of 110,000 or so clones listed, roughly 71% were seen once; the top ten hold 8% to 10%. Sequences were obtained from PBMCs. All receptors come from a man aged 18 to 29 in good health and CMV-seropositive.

This chain's CDR3 is CASSLGPMDTPSDQPQHF. Written as DNA, the CDR3 is TGTGCCAGCAGTTTAGGGCCCATGGACACCCCAAGCGATCAGCCCCAGCATTTT. This chain uses TRBV28 with TRBJ1-5; a weak D match, TRBD1 (5 bases). Germline V lookup: CDR1 MDHEN, CDR2 SYDVKM. The CDR3 is 18 residues long. Deletions cut 2 bases from V and 5 bases from J, with 22 bases between.

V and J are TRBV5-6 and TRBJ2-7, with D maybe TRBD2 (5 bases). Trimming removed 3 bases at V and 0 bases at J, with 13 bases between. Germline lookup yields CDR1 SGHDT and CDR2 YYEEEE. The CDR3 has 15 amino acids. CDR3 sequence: CASSSVAGGSYEQYF. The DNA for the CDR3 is TGTGCCAGCAGCTCGGTGGCAGGAGGCTCCTACGAGCAGTACTTC.

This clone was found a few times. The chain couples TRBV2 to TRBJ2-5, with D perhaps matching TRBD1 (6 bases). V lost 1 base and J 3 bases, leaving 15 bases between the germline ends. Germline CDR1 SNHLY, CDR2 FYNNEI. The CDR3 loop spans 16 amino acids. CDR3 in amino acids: CASSEGLGRGEETQYF. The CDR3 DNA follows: TGTGCCAGCAGTGAAGGTCTGGGCAGGGGTGAAGAGACCCAGTACTTC.